The present entry profiles one T cell receptor beta chain with its context. The sample is drawn from a study of blood T cell repertoires in COVID-19. Cohorts were assigned according to the clinical history that participants reported. What the recovered Cohort 3 donors had was two negative PCRs, clearance, or symptom resolution. The protocol was immunoSEQ multiplex PCR, while the TCRdb copy is restricted to in-frame clones and leaves out a portion. The sample includes 200,000 to 250,000 clones, 82% of them seen just once. The sample comprised PBMCs or T cells enriched from blood (not recorded which). The clonotype was recovered from a man aged 40-50 years who had recovered from COVID-19.

CDR3 in DNA: TGTGCCAGCAGTCTTAAGGTTGGAGGGAATTCACCCCTCCACTTT. Protein product: CASSLKVGGNSPLHF. This rearrangement joins TRBV7-8 to TRBJ1-6; no clear D gene. Germline V gene lookup returns CDR1 SGHVS and CDR2 FQNEAQ. Trimming pared 6 bases from V and 7 bases from J, leaving 16 bases between. The CDR3 contains 15 residues.